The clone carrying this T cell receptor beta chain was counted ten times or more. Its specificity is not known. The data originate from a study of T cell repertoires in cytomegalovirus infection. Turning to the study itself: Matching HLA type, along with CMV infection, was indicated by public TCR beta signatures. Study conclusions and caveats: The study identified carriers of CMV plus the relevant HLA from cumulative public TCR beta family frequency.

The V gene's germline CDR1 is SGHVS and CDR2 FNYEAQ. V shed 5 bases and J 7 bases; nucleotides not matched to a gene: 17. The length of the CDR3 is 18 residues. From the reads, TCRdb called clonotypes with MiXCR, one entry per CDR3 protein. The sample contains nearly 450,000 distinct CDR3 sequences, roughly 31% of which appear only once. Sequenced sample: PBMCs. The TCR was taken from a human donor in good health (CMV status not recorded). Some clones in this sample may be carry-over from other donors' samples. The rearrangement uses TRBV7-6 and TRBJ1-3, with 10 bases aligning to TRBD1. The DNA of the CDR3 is TGTGCCAGCAGCCAGAAAAACCCGGGACAGGGGTTTCCGAACACCATATATTTT. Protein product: CASSQKNPGQGFPNTIYF.